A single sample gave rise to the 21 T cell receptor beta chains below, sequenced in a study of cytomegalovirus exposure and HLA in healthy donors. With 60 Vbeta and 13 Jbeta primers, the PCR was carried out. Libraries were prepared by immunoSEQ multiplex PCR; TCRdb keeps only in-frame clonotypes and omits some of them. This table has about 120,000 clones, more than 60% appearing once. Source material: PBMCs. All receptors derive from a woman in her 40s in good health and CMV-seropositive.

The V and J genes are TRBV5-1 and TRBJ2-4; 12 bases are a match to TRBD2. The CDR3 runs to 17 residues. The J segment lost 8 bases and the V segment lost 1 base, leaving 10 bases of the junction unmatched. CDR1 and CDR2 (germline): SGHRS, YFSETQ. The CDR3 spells CASSLSRLAGVYYIQYF. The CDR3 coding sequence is TGCGCCAGCAGCTTGTCGAGACTAGCGGGGGTTTACTACATTCAGTACTTC.

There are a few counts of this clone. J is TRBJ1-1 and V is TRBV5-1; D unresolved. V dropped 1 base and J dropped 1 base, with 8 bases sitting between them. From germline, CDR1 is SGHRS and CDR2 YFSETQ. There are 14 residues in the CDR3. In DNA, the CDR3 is TGCGCCAGCAGCTTGTACTCTCAGAACACTGAAGCTTTCTTT. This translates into CASSLYSQNTEAFF.

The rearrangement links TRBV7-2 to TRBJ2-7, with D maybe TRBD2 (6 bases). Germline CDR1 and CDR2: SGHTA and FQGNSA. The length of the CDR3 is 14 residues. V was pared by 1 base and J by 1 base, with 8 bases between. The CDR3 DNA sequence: TGTGCCAGCAGCTTAGATAGCGGTTCCTACGAGCAGTACTTC. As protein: CASSLDSGSYEQYF. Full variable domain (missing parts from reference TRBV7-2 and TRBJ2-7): GAGVSQSPSNKVTEKGKDVELRCDPISGHTALYWYRQSLGQGLEFLIYFQGNSAPDKSGLPSDRFSAERTGGSVSTLTIQRTQQEDSAVYLCASSLDSGSYEQYFGPGTRLTVT.

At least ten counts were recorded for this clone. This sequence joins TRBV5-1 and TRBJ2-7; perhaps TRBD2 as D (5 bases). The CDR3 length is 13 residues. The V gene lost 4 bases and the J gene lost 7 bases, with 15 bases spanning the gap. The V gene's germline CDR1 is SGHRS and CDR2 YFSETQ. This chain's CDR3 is CASSLQLREEQYF. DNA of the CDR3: TGCGCCAGCAGCCTGCAGTTGAGGGAGGAGCAGTACTTC.

The CDR3 sequence is CASNPDSFVAPQHF. Written as DNA, the CDR3 is TGTGCCAGCAACCCTGACAGTTTTGTTGCGCCCCAGCATTTT. The chain links TRBV6-6 to TRBJ1-5; possible D gene TRBD1, 5 bases. The CDR3 extends over 14 amino acids. Germline V gene sequence: CDR1 MNHNY, CDR2 SVGAGI (reference sequence). V was clipped by 7 bases and J by 9 bases, with 19 bases between them.

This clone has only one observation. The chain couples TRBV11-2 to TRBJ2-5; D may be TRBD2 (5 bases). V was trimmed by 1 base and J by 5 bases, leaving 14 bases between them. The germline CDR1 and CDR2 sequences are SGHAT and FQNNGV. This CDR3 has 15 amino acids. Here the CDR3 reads CASSLVGSSGETQYF. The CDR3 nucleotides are TGTGCCAGCAGCTTAGTTGGCAGCTCGGGGGAGACCCAGTACTTC.

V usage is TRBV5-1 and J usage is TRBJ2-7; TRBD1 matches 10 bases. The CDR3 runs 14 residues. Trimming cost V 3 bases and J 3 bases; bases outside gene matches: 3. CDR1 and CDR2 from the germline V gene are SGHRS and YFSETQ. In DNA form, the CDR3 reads TGCGCCAGCAGCTGGGACAGGGGTGACTACGAGCAGTACTTC. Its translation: CASSWDRGDYEQYF.

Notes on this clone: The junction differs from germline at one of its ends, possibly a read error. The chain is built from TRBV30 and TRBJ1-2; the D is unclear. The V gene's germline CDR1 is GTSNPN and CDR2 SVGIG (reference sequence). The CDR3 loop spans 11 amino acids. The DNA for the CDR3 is TGTGCCTGGAGGCTAAACTATGGCTACCCCTTC. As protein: CAWRLNYGYPF.

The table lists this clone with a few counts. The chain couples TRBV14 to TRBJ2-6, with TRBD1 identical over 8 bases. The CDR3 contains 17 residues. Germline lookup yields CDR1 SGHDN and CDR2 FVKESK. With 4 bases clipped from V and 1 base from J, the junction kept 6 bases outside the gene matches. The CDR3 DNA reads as TGTGCCAGCAGCCGGATAAGACAGGGGTCTGGGGCCAACGTCCTGACTTTC. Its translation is CASSRIRQGSGANVLTF.

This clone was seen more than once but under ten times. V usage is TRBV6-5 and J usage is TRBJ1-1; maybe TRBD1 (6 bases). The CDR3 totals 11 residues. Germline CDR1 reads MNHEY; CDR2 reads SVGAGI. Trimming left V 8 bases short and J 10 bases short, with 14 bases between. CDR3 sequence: CASSQGKLAFF. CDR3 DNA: TGTGCCAGCTCCCAGGGGAAGTTAGCTTTCTTT.

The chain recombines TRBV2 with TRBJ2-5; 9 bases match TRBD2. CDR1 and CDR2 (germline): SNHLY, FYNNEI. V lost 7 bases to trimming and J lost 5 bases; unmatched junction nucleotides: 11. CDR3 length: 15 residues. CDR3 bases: TGTGCCAGCATAATGGGCGGGAGGGCCGGGGAGACCCAGTACTTC. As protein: CASIMGGRAGETQYF. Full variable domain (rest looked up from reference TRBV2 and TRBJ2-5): EPEVTQTPSHQVTQMGQEVILRCVPISNHLYFYWYRQILGQKVEFLVSFYNNEISEKSEIFDDQFSVERPDGSNFTLKIRSTKLEDSAMYFCASIMGGRAGETQYFGPGTRLLVL.

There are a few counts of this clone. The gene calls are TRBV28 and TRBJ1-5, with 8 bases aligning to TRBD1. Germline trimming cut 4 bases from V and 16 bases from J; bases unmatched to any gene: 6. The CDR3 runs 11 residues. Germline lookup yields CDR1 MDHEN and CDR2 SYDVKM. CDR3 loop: CASSSTGVNHF. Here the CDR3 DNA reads TGTGCCAGCAGTTCGACAGGGGTTAATCATTTT. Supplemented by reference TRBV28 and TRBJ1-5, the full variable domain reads DVKVTQSSRYLVKRTGEKVFLECVQDMDHENMFWYRQDPGLGLRLIYFSYDVKMKEKGDIPEGYSVSREKKERFSLILESASTNQTSMYLCASSSTGVNHFGDGTRLSIL.

DNA for the CDR3: TGCGCCAGCAGCTTAGGCAGGGGGAGCACAGATACGCAGTATTTT. This codes for CASSLGRGSTDTQYF. This chain connects TRBV5-1 to TRBJ2-3; TRBD1 aligns across 7 bases. The germline V gene encodes CDR1 SGHRS and CDR2 YFSETQ. The CDR3 covers 15 residues. The V gene end was trimmed by 2 bases and the J gene end by 0 bases; junction bases not matched to a gene: 3.

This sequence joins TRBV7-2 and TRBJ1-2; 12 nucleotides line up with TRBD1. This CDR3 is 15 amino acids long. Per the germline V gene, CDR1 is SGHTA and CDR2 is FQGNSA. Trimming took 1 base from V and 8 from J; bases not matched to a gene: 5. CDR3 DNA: TGTGCCAGCAGCTTAGGGGGGACAGGGGGCGAAGGCTACACCTTC. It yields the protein CASSLGGTGGEGYTF. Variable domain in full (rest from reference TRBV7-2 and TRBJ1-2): GAGVSQSPSNKVTEKGKDVELRCDPISGHTALYWYRQSLGQGLEFLIYFQGNSAPDKSGLPSDRFSAERTGGSVSTLTIQRTQQEDSAVYLCASSLGGTGGEGYTFGSGTRLTVV.

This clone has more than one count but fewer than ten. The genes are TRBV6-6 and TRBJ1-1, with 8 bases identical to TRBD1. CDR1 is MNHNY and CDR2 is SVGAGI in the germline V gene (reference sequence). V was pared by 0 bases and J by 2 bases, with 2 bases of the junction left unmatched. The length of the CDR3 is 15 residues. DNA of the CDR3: TGTGCCAGCAGTTACTCCGGGACAGGAAACACTGAAGCTTTCTTT. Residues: CASSYSGTGNTEAFF.

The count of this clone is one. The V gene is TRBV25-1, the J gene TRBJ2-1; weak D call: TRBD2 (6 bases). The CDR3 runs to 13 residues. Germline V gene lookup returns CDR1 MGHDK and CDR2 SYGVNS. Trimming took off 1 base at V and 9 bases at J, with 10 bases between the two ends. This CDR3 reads CASSESYGGEQFF. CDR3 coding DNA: TGTGCCAGCAGTGAATCTTACGGGGGTGAGCAGTTCTTC.

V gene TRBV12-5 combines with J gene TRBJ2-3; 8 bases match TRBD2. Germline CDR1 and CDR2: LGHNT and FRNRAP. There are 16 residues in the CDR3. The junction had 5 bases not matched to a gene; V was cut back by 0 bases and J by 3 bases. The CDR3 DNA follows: TGTGCTAGTGGTTTGGTACTTTCTAGCGGGACAGATACGCAGTATTTT. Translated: CASGLVLSSGTDTQYF.

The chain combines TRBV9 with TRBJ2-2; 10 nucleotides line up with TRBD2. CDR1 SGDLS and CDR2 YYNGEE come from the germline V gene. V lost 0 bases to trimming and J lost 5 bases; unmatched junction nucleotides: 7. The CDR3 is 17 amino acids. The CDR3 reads CASSVGASGRGTGELFF. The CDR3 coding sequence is TGTGCCAGCAGCGTAGGGGCCAGCGGGAGGGGTACCGGGGAGCTGTTTTTT.

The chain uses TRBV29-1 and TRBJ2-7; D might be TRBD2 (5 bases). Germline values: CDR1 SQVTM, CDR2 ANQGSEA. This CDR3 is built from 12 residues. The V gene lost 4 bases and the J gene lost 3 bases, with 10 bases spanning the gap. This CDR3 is CSVAEAGYEQYF. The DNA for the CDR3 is TGCAGCGTTGCGGAGGCTGGCTACGAGCAGTACTTC.

CDR3 sequence reads: CASSISSNALAGAGGYTF. The CDR3, as DNA: TGTGCCAGTAGTATATCTAGCAATGCGTTGGCAGGGGCCGGGGGCTACACCTTC. The chain uses TRBV19 and TRBJ1-2, with a tentative D call TRBD1 (6 bases). Germline loops: CDR1 LNHDA, CDR2 SQIVND (reference sequence). The CDR3 contains 18 residues. Trimming removed 2 bases from V and 8 bases from J, with 27 bases in between.

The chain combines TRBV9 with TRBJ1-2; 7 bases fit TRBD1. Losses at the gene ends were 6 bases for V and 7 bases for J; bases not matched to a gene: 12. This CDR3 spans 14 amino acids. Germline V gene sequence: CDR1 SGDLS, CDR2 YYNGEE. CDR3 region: CASTRGGTDLGYTF. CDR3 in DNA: TGTGCCAGCACCCGCGGGGGGACAGATCTTGGCTACACCTTC.